The T cell receptor (beta chain) described here comes from a study of cytomegalovirus exposure and HLA in healthy donors. Findings and limits, study-wide: In a later analysis, TCR beta V- and J-gene trimming showed a link to a missense DCLRE1C variant. According to the study, some 160 TCR beta chains were cytomegalovirus-associated. For cytomegalovirus status, the classifier reportedly gave diagnoses with high specificity and sensitivity.

Of note for this clone: What it binds is unknown. A junction boundary mismatches the germline segment, possibly from a read error. Different DNA sequences within this sample yield the same CDR3.

The CDR3 runs 15 residues. In germline, CDR1 is MNHEY, CDR2 SMNVEV (reference sequence). Primers included in the PCR were 60 Vbeta and 13 Jbeta primers. The data were produced by immunoSEQ multiplex PCR, yet TCRdb's version contains in-frame clones alone and is incomplete. The data show under 200,000 clones, around three quarters seen once. The rearrangement links TRBV27 to TRBJ2-1, with a possible D match to TRBD2 (7 bases). Sequenced: PBMCs. The clonotype comes from a man aged 35-49 years in good health and CMV-seronegative. The CDR3, as DNA: TGTGCTAGCAGTCCTATGGGGGGGGCTAACAATGAGCAGTTCTTC. This sequence encodes CASSPMGGANNEQFF.